A single sample gave rise to the 9 T cell receptor beta chains below, sequenced in a study of blood T cell repertoires in COVID-19. Only in-frame clones appear in the TCRdb table, and some are missing; sequencing was by immunoSEQ multiplex PCR. The sample holds about 92,000 clones, around 85% seen once. Sequenced: peripheral blood. The receptor source for this set is a man at least 80 years old with acute or convalescent COVID-19.

The chain is built from TRBV9 and TRBJ1-4; D may be TRBD1 (6 bases). Germline V lookup: CDR1 SGDLS, CDR2 YYNGEE. V dropped 4 bases and J dropped 8 bases, with 18 bases sitting between them. The CDR3 is 15 amino acids. In nucleotides, the CDR3 is TGTGCCAGCAGCAACCAACAGGGATTTCCCGAAAAACTGTTTTTT. Translation gives CASSNQQGFPEKLFF.

The J gene is TRBJ1-6, the V gene TRBV30, with a weak D call TRBD1 (6 bases). Germline V CDR1 and CDR2: GTSNPN, SVGIG (reference sequence). V lost 2 bases and J lost 10, with 15 bases in between. The CDR3 contains 14 residues. The CDR3 reads CAWSINRVESPLHF. DNA for the CDR3: TGTGCCTGGAGTATCAACAGGGTAGAATCACCCCTCCACTTT.

CDR3 amino acids: CASSLWLAGVGELFF. The DNA of the CDR3 is TGTGCCAGCAGCTTGTGGCTAGCGGGAGTCGGGGAGCTGTTTTTT. The chain links TRBV5-6 to TRBJ2-2; TRBD2 aligns across 10 bases. This CDR3 is 15 amino acids long. Germline lookup yields CDR1 SGHDT and CDR2 YYEEEE. The junction had 4 bases not matched to a gene; V was cut back by 1 base and J by 7 bases.

V is TRBV5-1 and J is TRBJ2-7; tentative D call: TRBD1 (5 bases). The germline V gene encodes CDR1 SGHRS and CDR2 YFSETQ. CDR3 size: 15 residues. Trimming took 0 bases from V and 2 from J, leaving 12 bases between them. In DNA form, the CDR3 reads TGCGCCAGCAGCTTGGTGGGGCCCTCGCCCTACGAGCAGTACTTC. This translates into CASSLVGPSPYEQYF.

V and J are TRBV28 and TRBJ2-5; D gene uncertain. Germline V gene lookup returns CDR1 MDHEN and CDR2 SYDVKM. CDR3 length: 10 amino acids. CDR3 sequence: CGVAQETQYF. The CDR3 DNA reads as TGTGGCGTCGCCCAAGAGACCCAGTACTTC.

The chain combines TRBV3-1 (or the pseudogene TRBV3-2) with TRBJ2-3, with D possibly TRBD2 on 6 matching bases. V gave up 10 bases and J gave up 0 bases, with 17 bases separating them. The length of the CDR3 is 15 residues. From germline, CDR1 is LGHDT and CDR2 YNNKEL (reference sequence). For the CDR3, the DNA is TGTGCCACCCTTGGAACGGGGACTAGCACAGATACGCAGTATTTT. Translation: CATLGTGTSTDTQYF.

The genes are TRBV27 and TRBJ1-2; weak D call: TRBD1 (6 bases). Between the trimmed V and J ends, which lost 6 bases and 5 bases, there was a span of 13 bases. This CDR3 has 13 residues. In germline, CDR1 is MNHEY, CDR2 SMNVEV (reference sequence). The CDR3: CASSNRGGYGYTF. DNA of the CDR3: TGTGCCAGCAGCAACAGAGGGGGATATGGCTACACCTTC.

The chain is built from TRBV6-2 or TRBV6-3 and TRBJ2-1; D gene uncertain. Deletions cut 5 bases from V and 8 bases from J, with 7 bases between. Germline assignment: CDR1 MNHEY and CDR2 SVGEGT. This CDR3 has 11 amino acids. CDR3 sequence reads: CASSRRDEQFF. The CDR3 nucleotides are TGTGCCAGCAGTCGTCGGGATGAGCAGTTCTTC.

This sequence joins TRBV28 and TRBJ1-5, with a weak D call TRBD1 (6 bases). V dropped 5 bases and J dropped 4 bases, with 12 bases sitting between them. CDR3 length: 14 amino acids. Germline V gene lookup returns CDR1 MDHEN and CDR2 SYDVKM. CDR3 in DNA: TGTGCCAGCAGTCCACACAGGGAGAATCAGCCCCAGCATTTT. It translates to CASSPHRENQPQHF. Full variable domain (outside the CDR3, taken from reference TRBV28 and TRBJ1-5): DVKVTQSSRYLVKRTGEKVFLECVQDMDHENMFWYRQDPGLGLRLIYFSYDVKMKEKGDIPEGYSVSREKKERFSLILESASTNQTSMYLCASSPHRENQPQHFGDGTRLSIL.